These T cell receptor beta chains were read from a single sample in a study of blood T cell repertoires in COVID-19. The repertoire was sequenced with immunoSEQ multiplex PCR; TCRdb's copy has only in-frame clones and lacks some. This sample has more than 95,000 clones; about four fifths occur once, and the top ten carry around a third. Sequenced material: peripheral blood. The receptor source for this set is a man in his forties with active or convalescent COVID-19. The CDR3 runs from the conserved cysteine through the conserved F or W. The order of the fields is J gene, V gene, D gene, clone size, CDR3 DNA, CDR3 protein. A D gene is named only where the DNA matches it firmly. Part of the rows lack a size; the others show once, few, many or a class for expanded clones.

TRBJ2-3 TRBV11-3 NA NA TGTGCCAGCAGCACCGGGGATACCCAAAGCACAGATACGCAGTATTTT CASSTGDTQSTDTQYF
TRBJ2-2 TRBV13 NA few TGTGCCAGCAGTTGGATGACTGGCACCGGGGAGCTGTTTTTT CASSWMTGTGELFF
TRBJ2-1 TRBV11-2 TRBD2 NA TGTGCCAGCAGATACCTAGCGGGAAGAGAGCAGTTCTTC CASRYLAGREQFF
TRBJ1-6 TRBV7-2 NA few TGTGCCAGCAGATTCGGGGGGGGCTCACCCCTCCACTTT CASRFGGGSPLHF
TRBJ1-1 TRBV30 TRBD1 NA TGTGCCTGGAGCCCGGGACAGGGGCACACTGAAGCTTTCTTT CAWSPGQGHTEAFF
TRBJ2-7 TRBV7-6 NA few TGTGCCAGCAGCTTAGAGGCAGGGGCTCGATACGAGCAGTACTTC CASSLEAGARYEQYF
TRBJ1-6 TRBV28 TRBD1 NA TGTGCCAGCAGCTTAATTGGACAGGGTGGCAAAGTGGGAGGCTCACCCCTCCACTTT CASSLIGQGGKVGGSPLHF
TRBJ2-3 TRBV6-5 TRBD2 few TGTGCCAGCAGTTGGTTAGCGGGGGGGCTGGATACGCAGTATTTT CASSWLAGGLDTQYF
TRBJ1-5 TRBV5-5 NA few TGTGCCAGCAGCCTTGGGGGGTCCCAGCCCCAGCATTTT CASSLGGSQPQHF
TRBJ1-2 TRBV6-5 NA once TGTGCCAGCAGTTACTCTTACCCAGGGCGAGCTGGCTACACCTTC CASSYSYPGRAGYTF